This entry concerns a single TCR beta chain. Its specificity is not known. Clones were sequenced by immunoSEQ multiplex PCR, and TCRdb holds only the in-frame ones, with some missing. The sample holds 30,000 to 35,000 clones, roughly two thirds seen once. In the ViraFEST assay, antigen-specific CD4+ clonotypes were identified by expansion after peptide-pool stimulation. Having been cultured for roughly 11 days, the cells underwent CD4+ T cell isolation. Researchers swapped half the medium for IL-2 medium on both days 3 and 7. These data belong to a study of vaccination effects on CD4 cells after COVID-19. General study findings and limits: Of the vaccine-induced clones from healthy vaccinees, merely 1 of 255 recognized common cold coronaviruses as well.

The germline V gene has CDR1 SGHRS and CDR2 YFSETQ. This CDR3 contains 15 residues. V gave up 0 bases and J gave up 6 bases, with 13 bases separating them. The clonotype originates from a human donor who received a COVID-19 vaccine. This material consisted of CD4+ T cells from PBMCs cultured with HCoV-229E spike peptides, taken before COVID-19 vaccination. The chain couples TRBV5-1 to TRBJ2-1, with D perhaps given as TRBD1 or TRBD2 (6 bases each). As DNA, the CDR3 is TGCGCCAGCAGCTTGGCCCTAGGGGGGATCAATGAGCAGTTCTTC. It specifies CASSLALGGINEQFF.